This is a list of T cell receptor beta chains from one sample in a study of blood T cell repertoires in COVID-19. Sequencing was performed with immunoSEQ multiplex PCR; in TCRdb, only in-frame clones are kept and a portion is missing. The sample shows fewer than 250,000 clones, 88% of them seen only once. The sequenced sample consisted of PBMCs or T cells enriched from blood (not recorded which). The origin of the receptors is a woman aged 30 to 39 who had been exposed to COVID-19. The CDR3 runs from the conserved cysteine through the conserved F or W. Each record gives: J gene, V gene, clone size, D gene, CDR3 protein, CDR3 DNA. A D gene is named only where the DNA matches it firmly. Not all rows give a size; the values are once, few, many and, for expanded clones, a class.

TRBJ1-2 | TRBV7-3 | NA | NA | CASSLIGGNYGYTF | TGTGCCAGCAGCTTAATAGGCGGGAACTATGGCTACACCTTC
TRBJ2-2 | TRBV14 | NA | NA | CASSQQHGRGTGELFF | TGTGCCAGCAGCCAACAGCACGGGCGGGGCACCGGGGAGCTGTTTTTT
TRBJ1-2 | TRBV27 | NA | NA | CASSFGQNYGYTF | TGTGCCAGCAGTTTTGGGCAGAACTATGGCTACACCTTC
TRBJ1-1 | TRBV19 | NA | TRBD1 | CASSDRDVAEAFF | TGTGCCAGTAGTGACAGGGACGTCGCTGAAGCTTTCTTT
TRBJ2-1 | TRBV18 | NA | NA | CASSPRLNEQFF | TGTGCCAGCTCACCACGGCTCAATGAGCAGTTCTTC
TRBJ1-2 | TRBV27 | NA | NA | CASSPYAGGANYGYTF | TGTGCCAGCAGTCCTTATGCGGGGGGAGCTAACTATGGCTACACCTTC
TRBJ2-7 | TRBV3-1/TRBV3-2 | NA | TRBD1 | CASSQRGGQGPEQYF | TGTGCCAGCAGCCAAAGGGGTGGACAGGGGCCCGAGCAGTACTTC
TRBJ2-7 | TRBV11-2 | NA | NA | CASSNLGHSYEQYF | TGTGCCAGCAGTAACCTGGGACACTCCTACGAGCAGTACTTC
TRBJ2-5 | TRBV6-5 | NA | TRBD2 | CASSRGSYQETQYF | TGTGCCAGCAGCCGCGGGAGTTACCAAGAGACCCAGTACTTC
TRBJ2-1 | TRBV11-3 | NA | TRBD2 | CASSSRTSGRNEQFF | TGTGCCAGCAGCTCCCGGACTAGCGGGAGAAATGAGCAGTTCTTC
TRBJ1-1 | TRBV12-3/TRBV12-4 | few | NA | CASSLGGLERAFF | TGTGCCAGCAGTTTAGGAGGGTTGGAGAGGGCTTTCTTT
TRBJ1-4 | TRBV4-1 | NA | TRBD1 | CASSKTGANEKLFF | TGCGCCAGCAGCAAGACAGGGGCTAATGAAAAACTGTTTTTT
TRBJ2-7 | TRBV10-3 | NA | TRBD2 | CAIREGLAGVGEQYF | TGTGCCATCAGGGAAGGACTAGCGGGAGTGGGCGAGCAGTACTTC
TRBJ2-5 | TRBV30 | NA | NA | CAWSRENVQGTQYF | TGTGCCTGGAGTAGGGAGAACGTACAGGGGACCCAGTACTTC
TRBJ1-2 | TRBV30 | NA | NA | CAWSVQNTMWAYYGYTF | TGTGCCTGGAGTGTACAGAACACAATGTGGGCTTACTATGGCTACACCTTC
TRBJ1-2 | TRBV5-1 | NA | TRBD1 | CASSPPGTGNYGYTF | TGCGCCAGCAGCCCCCCCGGGACAGGGAACTATGGCTACACCTTC
TRBJ2-6 | TRBV27 | NA | NA | CASSLSVGGSGANVLTF | TGTGCCAGCAGTTTATCAGTTGGGGGCTCGGGGGCCAACGTCCTGACTTTC
TRBJ1-2 | TRBV10-3 | NA | TRBD1 | CAISVDRVLRGYTF | TGTGCCATCAGTGTGGACAGGGTTTTGAGAGGCTACACCTTC
TRBJ1-2 | TRBV7-9 | NA | TRBD1 | CASSLRPGQASTNYGYTF | TGTGCCAGCAGCTTACGTCCGGGACAGGCCAGTACTAACTATGGCTACACCTTC
TRBJ2-1 | TRBV7-9 | NA | NA | CASSLDVGLYNEQFF | TGTGCCAGCAGCTTAGACGTGGGGCTCTACAATGAGCAGTTCTTC
TRBJ1-5 | TRBV6-6 | few | TRBD1 | CASSFGQGRNQPQHF | TGTGCCAGCAGTTTCGGACAGGGTAGGAATCAGCCCCAGCATTTT
TRBJ2-3 | TRBV5-6 | once | NA | CASSLWLARATDTQYF | TGTGCCAGCAGCTTGTGGCTAGCAAGGGCTACAGATACGCAGTATTTT
TRBJ2-2 | TRBV11-2 | NA | TRBD1 | CASSSQGLTDGELFF | TGTGCCAGCAGCTCACAGGGGCTCACGGACGGGGAGCTGTTTTTT
TRBJ2-1 | TRBV15 | NA | TRBD1 | CATSSQRDRAQFF | TGTGCCACCAGCAGCCAACGGGACAGAGCGCAGTTCTTC
TRBJ1-3 | TRBV10-2 | NA | NA | CASSEGGPNTIYF | TGCGCCAGCAGTGAGGGGGGCCCAAACACCATATATTTT
TRBJ2-3 | TRBV5-1 | NA | TRBD2 | CASSLAVAGFTDTQYF | TGCGCCAGCAGCTTGGCAGTAGCGGGGTTCACAGATACGCAGTATTTT
TRBJ1-5 | TRBV19 | NA | NA | CASSMISVQRYSNQPQHF | TGTGCCAGTAGTATGATTTCAGTTCAGCGATATAGCAATCAGCCCCAGCATTTT
TRBJ2-5 | TRBV23-1 | NA | NA | CASWPSRGEETQYF | TGCGCCAGCTGGCCATCAAGAGGAGAAGAGACCCAGTACTTC
TRBJ2-3 | TRBV24-1 | once | TRBD2 | CASNRTSGRYTDTQYF | TGTGCCTCCAACCGAACTAGCGGGAGATACACAGATACGCAGTATTTT
TRBJ2-1 | TRBV6-5 | NA | TRBD1 | CASSYGTDYNEQFF | TGTGCCAGCAGTTACGGGACAGACTACAATGAGCAGTTCTTC
TRBJ2-7 | TRBV2 | NA | TRBD1 | CASLGTGGSYEQYF | TGTGCCAGCCTTGGGACAGGGGGATCCTACGAGCAGTACTTC
TRBJ2-7 | TRBV19 | NA | TRBD2 | CASSFKREATVYEQYF | TGTGCCAGTAGTTTCAAGCGGGAGGCCACCGTTTACGAGCAGTACTTC
TRBJ2-1 | TRBV10-2 | NA | NA | CASTADRRYEQFF | TGCGCCAGCACCGCAGACAGGAGATATGAGCAGTTCTTC
TRBJ2-5 | TRBV5-1 | NA | TRBD2 | CASSPRRTSEKETQYF | TGCGCCAGCAGCCCGAGACGGACTAGCGAGAAAGAGACCCAGTACTTC
TRBJ2-7 | TRBV19 | NA | TRBD1 | CASSTAPGTGNEQYF | TGTGCCAGTAGTACGGCGCCGGGGACAGGGAACGAGCAGTACTTC
TRBJ2-4 | TRBV24-1 | NA | NA | CATSDLWQVENIQYF | TGTGCCACCAGTGATTTGTGGCAGGTAGAAAACATTCAGTACTTC
TRBJ2-1 | TRBV6-5 | NA | TRBD2 | CASSLRDYTYNEQFF | TGTGCCAGCTCCCTGAGGGACTATACATACAATGAGCAGTTCTTC
TRBJ2-1 | TRBV2 | once | TRBD2 | CASRRAGALEQFF | TGTGCCAGCAGGAGAGCGGGAGCACTTGAGCAGTTCTTC
TRBJ1-5 | TRBV20-1 | NA | TRBD1 | CSASYRGINFRNQPQHF | TGCAGTGCTAGTTACAGGGGGATCAATTTCCGCAATCAGCCCCAGCATTTT
TRBJ1-5 | TRBV18 | NA | NA | CASSGGPRLHQPQHF | TGTGCCAGCTCAGGGGGCCCTCGACTCCATCAGCCCCAGCATTTT
TRBJ1-3 | TRBV6-5 | NA | NA | CASGRDIGNTIYF | TGTGCCAGCGGCCGGGACATTGGAAACACCATATATTTT
TRBJ2-7 | TRBV19 | NA | TRBD1 | CASSTDSGTGPYEQYF | TGTGCCAGTAGTACCGACTCGGGGACAGGACCTTACGAGCAGTACTTC
TRBJ2-5 | TRBV29-1 | few | NA | CSVGRGGEETQYF | TGCAGCGTTGGTCGGGGAGGAGAAGAGACCCAGTACTTC
TRBJ2-7 | TRBV19 | NA | NA | CASSIVALSSYEQYF | TGTGCCAGTAGTATAGTAGCGCTGAGCTCCTACGAGCAGTACTTC